This T cell receptor (beta chain) originates from a study of lymphopenia after photon versus proton radiotherapy. General study points: Oligoclonal CD8+ Temra expansion after nadir drove photon patients' diversity drop. Authors raise, but do not show, better survival with proton therapy. Proton therapy kept repertoires fairly stable, unlike photons, which gained effector/memory cells.

Assay: immunoSEQ multiplex PCR; the TCRdb copy retains only in-frame clones and omits some. Found here are about 19,000 clones, under 95% of them singletons; the top ten hold around 6.1%. Turning to this clone: Its cognate antigen is unknown.

The CDR3 extends over 15 amino acids. The V and J ends lost 3 bases and 6 bases, in that order; junction bases with no gene match: 6. Germline values: CDR1 SGHTS, CDR2 YDEGEE. The sequences come from peripheral blood, collected from a patient treated with photon-based radiotherapy. The V gene is TRBV5-8, the J gene TRBJ2-7; 13 nucleotides match TRBD2. This receptor was identified in a man aged 55 to 70 with pancreatic cancer. CDR3 DNA: TGTGCCAGCAGCTCTACTAGCGGGGGGGCCTCCGAGCAGTACTTC. Protein: CASSSTSGGASEQYF.